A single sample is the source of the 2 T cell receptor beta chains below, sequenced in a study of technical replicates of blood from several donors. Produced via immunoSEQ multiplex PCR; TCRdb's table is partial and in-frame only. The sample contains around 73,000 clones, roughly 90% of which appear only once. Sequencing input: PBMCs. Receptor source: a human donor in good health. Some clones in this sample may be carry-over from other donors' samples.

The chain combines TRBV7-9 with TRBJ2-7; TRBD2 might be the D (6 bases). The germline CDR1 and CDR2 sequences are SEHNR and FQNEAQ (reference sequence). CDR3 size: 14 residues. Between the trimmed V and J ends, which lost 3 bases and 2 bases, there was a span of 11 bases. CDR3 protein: CASSFTGATYEQYF. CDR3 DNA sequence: TGTGCCAGCAGCTTTACGGGAGCCACCTACGAGCAGTACTTC.

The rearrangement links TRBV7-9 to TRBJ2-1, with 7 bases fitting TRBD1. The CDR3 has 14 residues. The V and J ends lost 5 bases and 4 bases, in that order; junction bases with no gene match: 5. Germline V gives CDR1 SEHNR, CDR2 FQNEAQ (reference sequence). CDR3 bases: TGTGCCAGCAGCCTAAACAGGGGTTACAATGAGCAGTTCTTC. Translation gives CASSLNRGYNEQFF.